This T cell receptor beta chain came from a study of T cell clusters in autoimmune cytopenias. TRB was amplified by touch-down multiplex PCR, primer pools A and B combined. TCRdb reprocessed the multiplex PCR reads; each CDR3 protein has one entry and no DNA is given. This table holds around 7,800 distinct CDR3 sequences. TRB amplification used 250 ng of peripheral blood genomic DNA. Study-wide results and caveats: Healthy donors had about 3-fold more exclusive TRB clusters than active autoimmune hepatitis patients.

For this clonotype: Its target is unknown.

The germline gives CDR1 SGHTA, CDR2 FQGTGA. The CDR3 consists of 14 residues. This clonotype was obtained from a human donor with an autoimmune cytopenia or autoimmune hepatitis (not recorded which). The V gene is TRBV7-3, the J gene TRBJ1-1; there is no DNA to check the TCRdb D call of TRBD1. Sequences were obtained from peripheral blood. This CDR3 is CASSSTGPNTEAFF. The full variable domain, with the rest looked up from reference TRBV7-3 and TRBJ1-1, is GAGVSQTPSNKVTEKGKYVELRCDPISGHTALYWYRQSLGQGPEFLIYFQGTGAADDSGLPNDRFFAVRPEGSVSTLKIQRTERGDSAVYLCASSSTGPNTEAFFGQGTRLTVV.